One and the same sample provided the 27 T cell receptor beta chains below, sequenced in a study of blood T cell repertoires in COVID-19. The method was immunoSEQ multiplex PCR; TCRdb's version includes in-frame clones alone and lacks a portion of them. The table includes 200,000 or so clones, 75% to 90% detected once. Sequencing was carried out using peripheral blood. All receptors derive from a man aged 65-85 years with active or convalescent COVID-19.

The rearrangement links TRBV28 to TRBJ1-2, with D possibly matching TRBD1 (5 bases). Germline assignment: CDR1 MDHEN and CDR2 SYDVKM. The V end lost 3 bases, the J end lost 5 bases, and 13 bases lay between the germline ends. The CDR3 loop spans 14 amino acids. The CDR3 coding sequence is TGTGCCAGCAGTTTGACGATGGGGGGGTATGGCTACACCTTC. This encodes CASSLTMGGYGYTF.

The chain is built from TRBV5-4 and TRBJ2-5, with D unresolved. Germline lookup yields CDR1 SGHNT and CDR2 YYREEE (reference sequence). CDR3 length equals 15 residues. V was trimmed by 1 base and J by 5 bases, leaving 15 bases between them. CDR3 DNA sequence: TGTGCCAGCAGCTTGTCTTCGGCGGAGTGGGAGACCCAGTACTTC. It specifies CASSLSSAEWETQYF.

V usage is TRBV30 and J usage is TRBJ2-1; tentatively, D is TRBD1 (6 bases). The CDR3 spans 17 residues. The V gene's germline CDR1 is GTSNPN and CDR2 SVGIG (reference sequence). V was clipped by 2 bases and J by 5 bases, with 22 bases between them. The CDR3 DNA is TGTGCCTGGAGTTGGGAGTGGAGTAGGGGGAGAAACAATGAGCAGTTCTTC. Its translation: CAWSWEWSRGRNNEQFF.

CDR3 sequence reads: CASSLYKGFGSTSGNTIYF. DNA of the CDR3: TGTGCCAGCAGCTTATATAAGGGGTTCGGGAGTACGTCTGGAAACACCATATATTTT. The rearrangement joins TRBV7-4 to TRBJ1-3; D possibly corresponds to TRBD1 (5 bases). Germline-derived CDR1 and CDR2 are SGHVT and SQSDAQ. V was trimmed by 2 bases and J by 1 base, leaving 21 bases between them. The CDR3 is 19 residues long.

The chain employs TRBV5-1 and TRBJ2-1; D is perhaps TRBD2 (6 bases). This CDR3 is built from 13 residues. Germline V lookup: CDR1 SGHRS, CDR2 YFSETQ. Trimming stripped 3 bases from V and 4 bases from J, with 8 bases between. The CDR3 DNA sequence: TGCGCCAGCAGCTCCGGGGGATACAATGAGCAGTTCTTC. It yields the protein CASSSGGYNEQFF.

This sequence joins TRBV30 and TRBJ1-6; D is perhaps TRBD1 (5 bases). Germline V gene sequence: CDR1 GTSNPN, CDR2 SVGIG (reference sequence). This CDR3 comprises 14 residues. Trimming took 0 bases from V and 7 from J, leaving 10 bases between them. The CDR3 sequence is CAWSVGEGNSPLHF. The CDR3 bases are TGTGCCTGGAGTGTAGGGGAAGGGAATTCACCCCTCCACTTT.

The chain links TRBV9 to TRBJ1-4, with D possibly TRBD1 on 6 matching bases. V lost 4 bases and J 8 bases, leaving 24 bases between the germline ends. Germline V CDR1 and CDR2: SGDLS, YYNGEE. This CDR3 region has 17 residues. The CDR3 DNA sequence: TGTGCCAGCAGCCCCGCGGGGGGCGAGGGGTTAAGGGAAAAACTGTTTTTT. Amino acid sequence: CASSPAGGEGLREKLFF.

Comment on this clone: The identical CDR3 is also encoded by other nucleotide sequences in the sample. CDR3 DNA sequence: TGTGCCAGCAGACTCTCTGGGGCCAACGTCCTGACTTTC. Encoded protein: CASRLSGANVLTF. The chain combines TRBV27 with TRBJ2-6; D remains unclear. The CDR3 sequence is 13 residues long. The ends were cut back, 6 bases at V and 0 bases at J, with 3 bases in the middle. CDR1 and CDR2 from the germline V gene are MNHEY and SMNVEV (reference sequence). The whole variable domain, remainder taken from reference TRBV27 and TRBJ2-6, is EAQVTQNPRYLITVTGKKLTVTCSQNMNHEYMSWYRQDPGLGLRQIYYSMNVEVTDKGDVPEGYKVSRKEKRNFPLILESPSPNQTSLYFCASRLSGANVLTFGAGSRLTVL.

V is TRBV2 and J is TRBJ1-4; the D gene is possibly TRBD1 (6 bases). The CDR3 length is 14 residues. V lost 6 bases and J 7 bases, leaving 15 bases between the germline ends. Germline V gene lookup returns CDR1 SNHLY and CDR2 FYNNEI. In DNA, the CDR3 is TGTGCCAGCAGAACAGGGCTTTGGAGTGAAAAACTGTTTTTT. Its protein is CASRTGLWSEKLFF.

This clone was detected once. The genes are TRBV3-1 (or the pseudogene TRBV3-2) and TRBJ2-5; no clear D. V dropped 2 bases and J dropped 0 bases, with 10 bases sitting between them. Germline V gene sequence: CDR1 LGHDT, CDR2 YNNKEL (reference sequence). This CDR3 has 15 residues. CDR3 residues: CASSQIAAYQETQYF. CDR3 bases: TGTGCCAGCAGCCAAATAGCAGCGTACCAAGAGACCCAGTACTTC.

This clone was counted a single time. The chain couples TRBV18 to TRBJ1-2, with 7 bases lining up with TRBD1. Germline V gene lookup returns CDR1 KGHSH and CDR2 LQKENI. V trimming: 4 bases; J trimming: 3 bases; junction bases outside the gene matches: 5. There are 14 residues in the CDR3. The CDR3: CASSLTQGYYGYTF. Here the CDR3 DNA reads TGTGCCAGCTCACTAACACAGGGGTACTATGGCTACACCTTC.

This clone was found a few times. CDR3 sequence: CASSFIRLAGGTNTGELFF. The CDR3 region has the DNA TGCGCCAGCAGCTTTATTAGACTAGCGGGGGGAACGAACACCGGGGAGCTGTTTTTT. V is TRBV5-1 and J is TRBJ2-2; 13 bases align to TRBD2. Germline lookup yields CDR1 SGHRS and CDR2 YFSETQ. CDR3 size: 19 residues. The V gene end was trimmed by 2 bases and the J gene end by 0 bases; junction bases not matched to a gene: 7.

This clone showed up just once. V is TRBV3-1 (or the pseudogene TRBV3-2) and J is TRBJ1-3; a weak D match, TRBD1 (5 bases). The length of the CDR3 is 17 residues. V gave up 4 bases and J gave up 4 bases, with 20 bases separating them. CDR1 is LGHDT, CDR2 YNNKEL, per germline (reference sequence). The CDR3 DNA is TGTGCCAGCAGCCCGGGAGGGTTGAAGGGGACCGGAAACACCATATATTTT. This translates into CASSPGGLKGTGNTIYF.

This clone appeared a single time. The chain couples TRBV7-9 to TRBJ1-4; a possible D gene is TRBD1 (6 bases). Per the germline V gene, CDR1 is SEHNR and CDR2 is FQNEAQ (reference sequence). Trimming stripped 3 bases from V and 3 bases from J, with 8 bases between. The CDR3 runs to 14 residues. CDR3 in DNA: TGTGCCAGCAGCTTTCAGGGGCCTAATGAAAAACTGTTTTTT. It specifies CASSFQGPNEKLFF.

The chain is built from TRBV28 and TRBJ1-2; TRBD1 agrees at 9 bases. V was pared by 2 bases and J by 8 bases, with 18 bases of the junction left unmatched. The germline V gene has CDR1 MDHEN and CDR2 SYDVKM. The CDR3 sequence is 18 residues long. In DNA form, the CDR3 reads TGTGCCAGCAGTTTACCCTACAGGGGGCGTGGAGGTTCGCGAGGCTACACCTTC. Protein product: CASSLPYRGRGGSRGYTF.

The chain combines TRBV7-9 with TRBJ2-5, with D possibly matching TRBD1 (6 bases). The V end was cut by 8 bases, the J end by 2 bases, with 18 bases between. Germline loops: CDR1 SEHNR, CDR2 FQNEAQ (reference sequence). The CDR3 loop spans 15 amino acids. The CDR3 DNA reads as TGTGCCAGCCTAATAACCGGGACATTGCAAGAGACCCAGTACTTC. It encodes CASLITGTLQETQYF.

This chain uses TRBV5-6 with TRBJ1-1; 8 bases match TRBD1. The J segment lost 3 bases and the V segment lost 2 bases, leaving 6 bases of the junction unmatched. The CDR3 is 15 residues long. Per the germline V gene, CDR1 is SGHDT and CDR2 is YYEEEE. The CDR3: CASSFQGAGYTEAFF. The CDR3 DNA reads as TGTGCCAGCAGCTTCCAGGGGGCCGGTTACACTGAAGCTTTCTTT.

As DNA, the CDR3 is TGTGCCAGTAGTTCTCGGGTGAACACTGAAGCTTTCTTT. Protein sequence: CASSSRVNTEAFF. The chain has TRBV19 and TRBJ1-1; no clear D. CDR3 size: 13 residues. V was shortened by 5 bases and J by 0 bases, with 7 bases between the two germline ends. Germline CDR1 and CDR2: LNHDA and SQIVND (reference sequence). Filled out from reference TRBV19 and TRBJ1-1, the complete variable domain reads DGGITQSPKYLFRKEGQNVTLSCEQNLNHDAMYWYRQDPGQGLRLIYYSQIVNDFQKGDIAEGYSVSREKKESFPLTVTSAQKNPTAFYLCASSSRVNTEAFFGQGTRLTVV.

This sequence joins TRBV29-1 and TRBJ2-7; 10 bases agree with TRBD2. Per germline, CDR1 SQVTM and CDR2 ANQGSEA. V was clipped by 6 bases and J by 3 bases; unmatched bases: 5. The CDR3 totals 13 residues. The CDR3 sequence is CSVSSGRFYEQYF. The CDR3 bases are TGCAGCGTATCTAGCGGGAGATTCTACGAGCAGTACTTC.

Concerning this clone: The junction departs from the called germline gene at one end, perhaps through a read error. The chain links TRBV14 to TRBJ2-7; 10 bases line up with TRBD1. The CDR3 is 15 residues long. Germline loops: CDR1 SGHDN, CDR2 FVKESK. The CDR3 DNA sequence: TGTGCCAGCAGTGCCGGACAGGGGGGATCCTCCGAGCAGTACTTC. Residues: CASSAGQGGSSEQYF.

The J gene is TRBJ1-2, the V gene TRBV24-1; D call uncertain. V dropped 1 base and J dropped 4 bases, with 3 bases sitting between them. Germline CDR1 KGHDR, CDR2 SFDVKD. The CDR3 has 12 amino acids. The CDR3 region has the DNA TGTGCCACCAGTGATTTCGGCTATGGCTACACCTTC. Translating it yields CATSDFGYGYTF.

V usage is TRBV15 and J usage is TRBJ1-3; D not certain. V was shortened by 9 bases and J by 3 bases, with 9 bases between the two germline ends. The length of the CDR3 is 12 residues. CDR1 is LNHNV, CDR2 YYDKDF, per germline (reference sequence). The CDR3 loop reads CATGRDGNTIYF. In nucleotides, the CDR3 is TGTGCCACGGGGAGGGATGGAAACACCATATATTTT. The full variable domain, in which reference TRBV15 and TRBJ1-3 provide the parts outside the CDR3, is DAMVIQNPRYQVTQFGKPVTLSCSQTLNHNVMYWYQQKSSQAPKLLFHYYDKDFNNEADTPDNFQSRRPNTSFCFLDIRSPGLGDTAMYLCATGRDGNTIYFGEGSWLTVV.

The CDR3 bases are TGTGCCAGCAGGGACAGGGGGAGCTCTGGAAACACCATATATTTT. Residues: CASRDRGSSGNTIYF. The chain couples TRBV3-1 (or the pseudogene TRBV3-2) to TRBJ1-3, with 10 positions matching TRBD1. This CDR3 comprises 15 residues. Germline V gene data show CDR1 as LGHDT and CDR2 as YNNKEL (reference sequence). With 6 bases clipped from V and 0 bases from J, the junction kept 2 bases outside the gene matches.

This rearrangement joins TRBV5-1 to TRBJ2-3, with D unresolved. The CDR3 length is 15 residues. V was pared by 4 bases and J by 2 bases, with 14 bases between. Germline V gene data show CDR1 as SGHRS and CDR2 as YFSETQ. This CDR3 is CASSPTWSITDTQYF. CDR3 in DNA: TGCGCCAGCAGCCCCACTTGGTCGATCACAGATACGCAGTATTTT.

V gene TRBV15 combines with J gene TRBJ2-1, with 12 bases that match TRBD2. Trimming cost V 0 bases and J 7 bases; bases outside gene matches: 4. Germline V CDR1 and CDR2: LNHNV, YYDKDF (reference sequence). There are 16 residues in the CDR3. The CDR3 coding sequence is TGTGCCACCAGCAGAGATGTCACTAGCGGGAGGAATGAGCAGTTCTTC. The encoded protein is CATSRDVTSGRNEQFF.

This clone was counted once. The CDR3 bases are TGTGCCAGCAGCTTAGCGGGGCGCCTCGACAATGAGCAGTTCTTC. Amino acid sequence: CASSLAGRLDNEQFF. V and J are TRBV7-8 and TRBJ2-1, with a possible D match to TRBD1 (5 bases). Germline V CDR1 and CDR2: SGHVS, FQNEAQ. The CDR3 loop spans 15 amino acids. V dropped 0 bases and J dropped 5 bases, with 11 bases sitting between them.

The V and J genes are TRBV6-1 and TRBJ2-2; 7 bases match TRBD2. The CDR3 contains 14 residues. Trimming removed 7 bases from V and 5 bases from J; junction bases left unmatched: 7. Germline assignment: CDR1 MNHNS and CDR2 SASEGT. CDR3: CASNPGGWTGELFF. DNA for the CDR3: TGTGCCAGCAATCCCGGGGGGTGGACCGGGGAGCTGTTTTTT.